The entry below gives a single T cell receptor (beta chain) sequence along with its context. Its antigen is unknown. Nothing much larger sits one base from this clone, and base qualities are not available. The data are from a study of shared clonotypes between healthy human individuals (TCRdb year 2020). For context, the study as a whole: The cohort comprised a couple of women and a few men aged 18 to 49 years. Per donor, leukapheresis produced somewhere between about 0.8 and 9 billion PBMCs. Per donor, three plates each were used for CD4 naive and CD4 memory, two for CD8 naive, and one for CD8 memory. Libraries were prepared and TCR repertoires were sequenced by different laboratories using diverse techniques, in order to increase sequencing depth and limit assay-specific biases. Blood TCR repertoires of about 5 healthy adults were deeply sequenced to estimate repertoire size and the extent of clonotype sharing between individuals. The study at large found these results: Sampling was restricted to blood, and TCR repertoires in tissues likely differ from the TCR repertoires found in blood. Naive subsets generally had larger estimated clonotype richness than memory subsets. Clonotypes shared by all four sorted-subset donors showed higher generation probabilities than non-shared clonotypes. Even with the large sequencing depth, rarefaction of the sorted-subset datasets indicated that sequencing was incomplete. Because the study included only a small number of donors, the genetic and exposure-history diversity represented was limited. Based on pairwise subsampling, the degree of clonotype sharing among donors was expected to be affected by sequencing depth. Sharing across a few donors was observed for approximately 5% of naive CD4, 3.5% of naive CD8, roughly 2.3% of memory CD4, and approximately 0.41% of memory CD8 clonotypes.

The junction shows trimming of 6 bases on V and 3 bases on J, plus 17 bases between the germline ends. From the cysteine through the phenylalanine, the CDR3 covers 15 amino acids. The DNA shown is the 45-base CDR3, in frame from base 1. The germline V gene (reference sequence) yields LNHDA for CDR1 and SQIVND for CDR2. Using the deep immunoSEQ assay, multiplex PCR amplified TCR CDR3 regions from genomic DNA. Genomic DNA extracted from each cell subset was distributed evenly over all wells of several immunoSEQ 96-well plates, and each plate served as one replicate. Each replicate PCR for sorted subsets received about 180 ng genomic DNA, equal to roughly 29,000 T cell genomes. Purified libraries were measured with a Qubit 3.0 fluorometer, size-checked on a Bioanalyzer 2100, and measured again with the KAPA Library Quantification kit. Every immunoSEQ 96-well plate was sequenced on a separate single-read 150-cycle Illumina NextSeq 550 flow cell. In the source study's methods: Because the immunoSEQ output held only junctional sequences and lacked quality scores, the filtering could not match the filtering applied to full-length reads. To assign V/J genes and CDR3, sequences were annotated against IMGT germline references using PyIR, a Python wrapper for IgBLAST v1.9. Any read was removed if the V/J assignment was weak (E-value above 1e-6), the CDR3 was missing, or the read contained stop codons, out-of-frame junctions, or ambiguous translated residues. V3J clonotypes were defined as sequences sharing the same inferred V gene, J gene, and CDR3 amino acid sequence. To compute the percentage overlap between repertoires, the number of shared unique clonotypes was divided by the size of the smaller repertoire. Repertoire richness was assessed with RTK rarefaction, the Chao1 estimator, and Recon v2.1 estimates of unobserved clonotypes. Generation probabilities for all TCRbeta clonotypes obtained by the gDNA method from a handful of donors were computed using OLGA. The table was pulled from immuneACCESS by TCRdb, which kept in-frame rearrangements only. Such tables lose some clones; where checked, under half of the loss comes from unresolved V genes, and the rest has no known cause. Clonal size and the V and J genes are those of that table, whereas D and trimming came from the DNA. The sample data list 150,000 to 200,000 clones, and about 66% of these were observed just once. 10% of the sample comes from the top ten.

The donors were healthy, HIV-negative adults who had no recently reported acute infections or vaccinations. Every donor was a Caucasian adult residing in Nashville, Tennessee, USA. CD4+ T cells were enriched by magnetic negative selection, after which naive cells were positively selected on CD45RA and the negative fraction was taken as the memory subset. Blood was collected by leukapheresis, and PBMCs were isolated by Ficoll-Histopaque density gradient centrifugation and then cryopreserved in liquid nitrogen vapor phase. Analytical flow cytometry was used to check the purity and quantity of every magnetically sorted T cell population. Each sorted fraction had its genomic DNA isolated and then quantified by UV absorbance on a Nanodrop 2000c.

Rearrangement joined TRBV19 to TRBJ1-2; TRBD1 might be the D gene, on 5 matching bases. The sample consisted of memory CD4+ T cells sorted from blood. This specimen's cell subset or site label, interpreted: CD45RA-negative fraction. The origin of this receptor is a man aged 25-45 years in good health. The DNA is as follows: TGTGCCAGTAGCACCATATCAGGGAAGGACTATGGCTACACCTTC. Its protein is CASSTISGKDYGYTF.